These 9 T cell receptor beta chains share one sample of origin, sequenced in a study of blood T cells in healthy people across ages. Through a sample-barcoded 5' primer and a J-beta primer mix, a second PCR was run for roughly 6 to 12 cycles. TCRdb passed the 5' RACE reads through MiXCR, listing each CDR3 protein once. The sample has over 1.5 million distinct CDR3 sequences; roughly 49% are singletons. The sequencing sample was made of blood. Every receptor here comes from a woman in her thirties or forties in good health.

V and J are TRBV20-1 and TRBJ2-3; 8 bases are shared with TRBD2. Germline assignment: CDR1 DFQATT and CDR2 SNEGSKA (reference sequence). Unmatched junction bases numbered 14, after V lost 0 bases and J lost 6 bases. The CDR3 length is 17 residues. The CDR3 sequence: CSARDLDSGEGWDTQYF. The CDR3 DNA reads as TGCAGTGCTAGAGATTTGGATAGCGGGGAAGGTTGGGATACGCAGTATTTT.

Only a few counts were recorded for this clonotype. The rearrangement uses TRBV20-1 and TRBJ2-1; 8 bases map to TRBD2. V dropped 6 bases and J dropped 1; count of bases not matched to a gene: 5. The CDR3 totals 14 residues. Germline lookup yields CDR1 DFQATT and CDR2 SNEGSKA (reference sequence). Written as DNA, the CDR3 is TGCAGTGCCATTAGCGGGGCATCCTACAATGAGCAGTTCTTC. It codes for CSAISGASYNEQFF.

In this sample, this clonotype turned up a few times. The chain joins TRBV5-6 to TRBJ2-1; D might be TRBD1 (5 bases). The V and J ends lost 2 bases and 8 bases respectively, with 14 bases between them. The CDR3 runs to 14 residues. CDR1 is SGHDT, CDR2 YYEEEE, per germline. For the CDR3, the DNA is TGTGCCAGCAGCTTTGGACGCCTAGGGGATGAGCAGTTCTTC. As protein: CASSFGRLGDEQFF.

This clonotype was observed a handful of times. V usage is TRBV18 and J usage is TRBJ2-1, with 7 bases that match TRBD1. Trimming took 8 bases from V and 0 from J; bases not matched to a gene: 10. CDR3 length equals 16 residues. Germline assignment: CDR1 KGHSH and CDR2 LQKENI. The CDR3 reads CASRRGQASSYNEQFF. The CDR3 bases are TGTGCCAGCCGCCGAGGACAGGCGAGCTCCTACAATGAGCAGTTCTTC.

The rearrangement uses TRBV20-1 and TRBJ2-5, with D unresolved. Near its end, the DNA agrees better with TRBJ2-7, so the J call may be wrong. Germline CDR1 reads DFQATT; CDR2 reads SNEGSKA (reference sequence). This CDR3 is built from 13 residues. The CDR3 bases are TGCAGTGCTAGAGACCCACTTACCTACGAGCAGTACTTC. It specifies CSARDPLTYEQYF.

The chain carries TRBV4-1 and TRBJ1-1; 9 bases are a match to TRBD1. V shed 0 bases, J shed 5 bases, and the junction held 7 bases outside the gene matches. CDR1 is MGHRA, CDR2 YSYEKL, per germline. The CDR3 sequence is 16 residues long. CDR3 coding DNA: TGCGCCAGCAGCCAAGAATGGGACAGGGACAGAACTGAAGCTTTCTTT. It is translated as CASSQEWDRDRTEAFF.

The rearrangement uses TRBV18 and TRBJ2-5; TRBD2 agrees at 7 bases. This CDR3 has 16 amino acids. Germline V CDR1 and CDR2: KGHSH, LQKENI. V shed 0 bases and J 4 bases; nucleotides not matched to a gene: 8. CDR3: CASSPPSGGMRETQYF. The CDR3 coding sequence is TGTGCCAGCTCACCACCGTCCGGGGGGATGAGAGAGACCCAGTACTTC.

The rearrangement joins TRBV7-2 to TRBJ1-2, with TRBD1 matching 9 bases. The trim removed 6 bases at V and 6 bases at J, leaving 8 bases unmatched. This CDR3 comprises 14 residues. The germline V gene encodes CDR1 SGHTA and CDR2 FQGNSA. The CDR3 region has the DNA TGTGCCAGCAGTTCGACAGGGGGAATGGATGGCTACACCTTC. Its translation: CASSSTGGMDGYTF.

This clonotype was seen more than once but under ten times. The CDR3 DNA is TGCGCCTCCGGGACCGAGACCTACAATGAGCAGTTCTTC. It encodes CASGTETYNEQFF. V gene TRBV5-1 combines with J gene TRBJ2-1; D possibly matches TRBD1 or TRBD2 (5 bases each). Germline V gene lookup returns CDR1 SGHRS and CDR2 YFSETQ. The CDR3 totals 13 residues. Deletions cut 10 bases from V and 2 bases from J, with 13 bases between.